These 13 T cell receptor beta chains came from one sample sequenced in a study of blood T cell repertoires in COVID-19. Profiled with immunoSEQ multiplex PCR; TCRdb holds only in-frame clones, not every one. The profile shows 250,000 to 350,000 clones, around 90% of them singletons. The sample taken for sequencing was peripheral blood. The receptors were sampled from a woman aged 50 to 60 with COVID-19, enrolled during active disease.

V is TRBV6-1 and J is TRBJ2-3; weak D call: TRBD1 (5 bases). Trimming removed 1 base at V and 6 bases at J, with 11 bases between. Germline assignment: CDR1 MNHNS and CDR2 SASEGT. This CDR3 is 14 amino acids long. CDR3 protein: CASSEDTGRDTQYF. In DNA form, the CDR3 reads TGTGCCAGCAGTGAAGACACAGGTCGGGATACGCAGTATTTT.

This sequence joins TRBV18 and TRBJ2-1; 9 bases are shared with TRBD1. This CDR3 has 15 amino acids. Unmatched junction bases numbered 3, after V lost 0 bases and J lost 6 bases. Germline CDR1 is KGHSH and CDR2 is LQKENI. The CDR3: CASSPPGQGLNEQFF. The CDR3 DNA reads TGTGCCAGCTCACCACCGGGACAGGGTCTCAATGAGCAGTTCTTC.

In regard to this clone: Within the sample, other DNA sequences also encode this same CDR3. The V call is TRBV18, the J call TRBJ1-1, with 7 nucleotides matching TRBD1. Germline CDR1 KGHSH, CDR2 LQKENI. V dropped 3 bases and J dropped 0; count of bases not matched to a gene: 4. The CDR3 runs to 15 residues. The CDR3, as DNA: TGTGCCAGCTCACCGACGACAGGGCTGAACACTGAAGCTTTCTTT. Its translation is CASSPTTGLNTEAFF.

V gene TRBV7-8 combines with J gene TRBJ2-3; a weak D match, TRBD2 (5 bases). This CDR3 region has 17 residues. V was trimmed by 4 bases and J by 6 bases, leaving 23 bases between them. Germline loops: CDR1 SGHVS, CDR2 FQNEAQ. As DNA, the CDR3 is TGTGCCAGCAGCTGGCCAGGTTTGGGAGCCGTCACGGATACGCAGTATTTT. It encodes CASSWPGLGAVTDTQYF. The entire variable domain, with the rest obtained from reference TRBV7-8 and TRBJ2-3, is as follows: GAGVSQSPRYKVAKRGQDVALRCDPISGHVSLFWYQQALGQGPEFLTYFQNEAQLDKSGLPSDRFFAERPEGSVSTLKIQRTQQEDSAVYLCASSWPGLGAVTDTQYFGPGTRLTVL.

This chain links TRBV19 with TRBJ1-5, with 8 bases matching TRBD1. The CDR3 is 14 amino acids. Germline V CDR1 and CDR2: LNHDA, SQIVND (reference sequence). The J segment lost 2 bases and the V segment lost 6 bases, leaving 3 bases of the junction unmatched. The CDR3 region is CASSSDRGNQPQHF. The DNA for the CDR3 is TGTGCCAGTAGCTCGGACAGGGGCAATCAGCCCCAGCATTTT.

The rearrangement links TRBV12-5 to TRBJ2-3; no firm D call. The V and J ends lost 1 base and 3 bases respectively, with 23 bases between them. The CDR3 spans 19 residues. CDR1 is LGHNT and CDR2 is FRNRAP in the germline V gene. As DNA, the CDR3 is TGTGCTAGTGGTTTGGGGCCTGCGCCCGACTCGTTCGGAACAGATACGCAGTATTTT. Translating it yields CASGLGPAPDSFGTDTQYF. The full variable domain, rest sourced from reference TRBV12-5 and TRBJ2-3, is DARVTQTPRHKVTEMGQEVTMRCQPILGHNTVFWYRQTMMQGLELLAYFRNRAPLDDSGMPKDRFSAEMPDATLATLKIQPSEPRDSAVYFCASGLGPAPDSFGTDTQYFGPGTRLTVL.

CDR3 nucleotides: TGTGCCAGCTCACCAGTTGAGGGGGCTACTGAAGCTTTCTTT. Amino acids: CASSPVEGATEAFF. The chain combines TRBV18 with TRBJ1-1; TRBD1 agrees at 7 bases. The trim removed 2 bases at V and 5 bases at J, leaving 5 bases unmatched. Germline V gene data show CDR1 as KGHSH and CDR2 as LQKENI. CDR3 length: 14 amino acids.

With respect to this clone: An end of the junction does not agree with germline; a read error may underlie this. This chain links TRBV16 with TRBJ2-3; D unclear. This CDR3 contains 12 residues. The germline V gene encodes CDR1 KGHSY and CDR2 FQNENV. DNA of the CDR3: TGTGCCAGCAGCCTCAACACAGATTCGCAGTATTTT. Translation: CASSLNTDSQYF. The full variable domain, rest sourced from reference TRBV16 and TRBJ2-3, is GEEVAQTPKHLVRGEGQKAKLYCAPIKGHSYVFWYQQVLKNEFKFLISFQNENVFDETGMPKERFSAKCLPNSPCSLEIQATKLEDSAVYFCASSLNTDSQYFGPGTRLTVL.

The chain has TRBV15 and TRBJ2-3; D remains ambiguous. V was trimmed by 0 bases and J by 6 bases, leaving 7 bases between them. The CDR3 sequence is 13 residues long. Germline CDR1 LNHNV, CDR2 YYDKDF (reference sequence). This CDR3 reads CATSRDGPDTQYF. The CDR3 DNA reads TGTGCCACCAGCAGAGATGGGCCTGATACGCAGTATTTT. The entire variable domain, with the rest obtained from reference TRBV15 and TRBJ2-3, is as follows: DAMVIQNPRYQVTQFGKPVTLSCSQTLNHNVMYWYQQKSSQAPKLLFHYYDKDFNNEADTPDNFQSRRPNTSFCFLDIRSPGLGDTAMYLCATSRDGPDTQYFGPGTRLTVL.

The chain recombines TRBV30 with TRBJ1-2; TRBD1 matches at 8 bases. Germline V gene sequence: CDR1 GTSNPN, CDR2 SVGIG (reference sequence). Germline trimming cut 1 base from V and 1 base from J; bases unmatched to any gene: 8. This CDR3 region has 16 residues. CDR3 in DNA: TGTGCCTGGAGTGGGACAGGGACCCCTCTTAACTATGGCTACACCTTC. Translated, it gives CAWSGTGTPLNYGYTF.

The chain uses TRBV28 and TRBJ1-2, with D maybe TRBD1 (6 bases). The CDR3 is made up of 20 amino acids. Looked up from germline, CDR1 is MDHEN and CDR2 is SYDVKM. Between the trimmed V and J ends, which lost 5 bases and 4 bases, there was a span of 32 bases. Written as DNA, the CDR3 is TGTGCCAGCAGTATAACCCGGGGGGGGACCCGGGGGGCGCGGGTCTATGGCTACACCTTC. Encoded protein: CASSITRGGTRGARVYGYTF.

This CDR3 reads CASSRGLAGDIQYF. As DNA, the CDR3 is TGTGCCAGCAGTCGAGGACTAGCGGGTGACATTCAGTACTTC. The rearrangement joins TRBV7-2 to TRBJ2-4; TRBD2 matches at 11 bases. The CDR3 is 14 residues long. J gave up 8 bases and V 6 bases, and 6 bases lay outside the gene matches. Germline assignment: CDR1 SGHTA and CDR2 FQGNSA.

This clone was seen once. V gene TRBV7-9 combines with J gene TRBJ2-3; possibly TRBD1 for D (6 bases). The germline V gene has CDR1 SEHNR and CDR2 FQNEAQ (reference sequence). V lost 5 bases and J lost 3, with 15 bases in between. This CDR3 has 15 amino acids. The CDR3 loop reads CASSPTGYWTDTQYF. As DNA, the CDR3 is TGTGCCAGCAGCCCGACAGGATATTGGACAGATACGCAGTATTTT. Full variable domain (remainder filled in from reference TRBV7-9 and TRBJ2-3): DTGVSQNPRHKITKRGQNVTFRCDPISEHNRLYWYRQTLGQGPEFLTYFQNEAQLEKSRLLSDRFSAERPKGSFSTLEIQRTEQGDSAMYLCASSPTGYWTDTQYFGPGTRLTVL.